This TCR beta chain was documented in a study of blood T cells in healthy people across ages. Study-wide results and limits: Long-lived donors exceeded aged donors in naive CD4+ cells and diversity.

The CDR3 runs 14 residues. V lost 3 bases and J lost 5, with 14 bases in between. The germline V gene encodes CDR1 SQVTM and CDR2 ANQGSEA. A second PCR of about 6 to 12 cycles used a sample-barcoded 5' primer and a J-beta primer mix. TCRdb independently ran MiXCR on the 5' RACE reads; one entry per CDR3 protein. This sample has some 850,000 distinct CDR3 sequences, with around a quarter found just once. This clonotype was counted only a few times. The antigen is unknown. Every participating donor contributed 7.5 to 10 milliliters of peripheral blood through a draw. Another study also made use of these data, one on T cells of mothers and their children. That work adds: Similar thymic selection effects on TCR recombination output appear in pairs, both related and unrelated.

This chain connects TRBV29-1 to TRBJ2-1, with D unresolved. This TCR derives from a boy between 10 and 17 years old in good health. Sequencing used blood. As DNA, the CDR3 is TGCAGCGTTGACGGTCTAGAACCGAACAATGAGCAGTTCTTC. It encodes CSVDGLEPNNEQFF.